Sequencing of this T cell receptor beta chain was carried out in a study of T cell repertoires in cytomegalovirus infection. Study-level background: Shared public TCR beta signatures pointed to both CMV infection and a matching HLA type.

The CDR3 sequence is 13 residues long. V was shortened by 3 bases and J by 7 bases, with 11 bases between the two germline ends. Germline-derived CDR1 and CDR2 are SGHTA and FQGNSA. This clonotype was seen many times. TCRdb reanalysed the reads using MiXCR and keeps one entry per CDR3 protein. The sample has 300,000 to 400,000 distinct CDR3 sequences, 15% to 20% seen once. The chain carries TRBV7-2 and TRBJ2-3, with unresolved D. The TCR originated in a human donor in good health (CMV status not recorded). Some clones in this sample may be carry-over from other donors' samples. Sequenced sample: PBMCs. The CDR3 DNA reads TGTGCCAGCAGCTTGTCCAGCGTAAATACGCAGTATTTT. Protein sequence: CASSLSSVNTQYF.